Listed below are T cell receptor beta chains from one sample, sequenced in a study of control samples from healthy donors and cancer patients. This table comes from immunoSEQ multiplex PCR, and its TCRdb copy is limited to in-frame clones, with some not included. The sample holds 150,000 or so clones, more than 85% seen once. Sequencing input: blood. Receptors originate from a man between 18 and 29 years old in good health. The CDR3 runs from the conserved cysteine through the conserved F or W. The order of the fields is V gene, D gene, J gene, clone size, CDR3 DNA, CDR3 protein. The D gene is left open where the match is weak. Some rows have no size entry. The others give once, few or many, or a class for an expanded clone.

V: TRBV10-1; D: NA; J: TRBJ1-1; size: NA; DNA: TGCGCCAGCAGTCGGACGGGGAACACTGAAGCTTTCTTT; CDR3: CASSRTGNTEAFF
V: TRBV23-1; D: TRBD1; J: TRBJ1-6; size: NA; DNA: TGCGCCAGCAGTCACAGGGTAGGGACAGACCACCCGGTAGATTCACCCCTCCACTTT; CDR3: CASSHRVGTDHPVDSPLHF
V: TRBV30; D: NA; J: TRBJ1-1; size: once; DNA: TGTGCCGGGACCTTAGAGGTAAACACTGAAGCTTTCTTT; CDR3: CAGTLEVNTEAFF
V: TRBV6-1; D: TRBD1; J: TRBJ1-2; size: few; DNA: TGTGCCAGCAGTGCCCGGGGACAGTCTACGATCTATGGCTACACCTTC; CDR3: CASSARGQSTIYGYTF
V: TRBV7-9; D: TRBD1; J: TRBJ2-5; size: NA; DNA: TGTGCCAGCAGCTTGATGGGACAGGGGCAAGAGACCCAGTACTTC; CDR3: CASSLMGQGQETQYF
V: TRBV3-1/TRBV3-2; D: TRBD1; J: TRBJ2-1; size: NA; DNA: TGTGCCAGCAGCCAAGGGACAGGGTCATACAATGAGCAGTTCTTC; CDR3: CASSQGTGSYNEQFF
V: TRBV18; D: NA; J: TRBJ2-3; size: NA; DNA: TGTGCCAGCTCGCCGGGGCTCAGCACAGATACGCAGTATTTT; CDR3: CASSPGLSTDTQYF
V: TRBV27; D: NA; J: TRBJ1-5; size: few; DNA: TGTGCCAGCAGTTTATCGAGGGGAAATCAGCCCCAGCATTTT; CDR3: CASSLSRGNQPQHF
V: TRBV6-4; D: NA; J: TRBJ1-5; size: NA; DNA: TGTGCCAGCAGTGAAAATGTGAATAGCAATCAGCCCCAGCATTTT; CDR3: CASSENVNSNQPQHF
V: TRBV30; D: NA; J: TRBJ2-5; size: NA; DNA: TGTGCCTGGAGTGCCGGTAGTCGAGGGGTCCAAGAGACCCAGTACTTC; CDR3: CAWSAGSRGVQETQYF
V: TRBV18; D: NA; J: TRBJ1-2; size: NA; DNA: TGTGCCAGCTCACCACAGGACCTAAGGGGCTACACCTTC; CDR3: CASSPQDLRGYTF
V: TRBV18; D: NA; J: TRBJ1-1; size: few; DNA: TGTGCCAGCTCACCCCGGGCGGGGGAGGCCACTGAAGCTTTCTTT; CDR3: CASSPRAGEATEAFF
V: TRBV30; D: NA; J: TRBJ2-2; size: NA; DNA: TGTGCCTGGAGTCAGCCTTGGGGGCCCGGGGAGCTGTTTTTT; CDR3: CAWSQPWGPGELFF
V: TRBV5-1; D: NA; J: TRBJ2-7; size: medium-sized; DNA: TGCGCCAGCAGCTTGTTCCAGGGGCCCTACGAGCAGTACTTC; CDR3: CASSLFQGPYEQYF
V: TRBV27; D: TRBD1; J: TRBJ1-6; size: NA; DNA: TGTGCCAGTAAACAGGGGAATGGGAATTCACCCCTCCACTTT; CDR3: CASKQGNGNSPLHF
V: TRBV19; D: NA; J: TRBJ2-7; size: NA; DNA: TGTGCCAGTAGTATAGATCGAAGGGGACCGGGGAACGAGCAGTACTTC; CDR3: CASSIDRRGPGNEQYF
V: TRBV19; D: NA; J: TRBJ1-5; size: NA; DNA: TGTGCCAGTAGTATAGAAAATCGGGGCTCAAGCAATCAGCCCCAGCATTTT; CDR3: CASSIENRGSSNQPQHF
V: TRBV7-2; D: TRBD1; J: TRBJ1-5; size: NA; DNA: TGTGCCAGCAGCATGGGGACAGGGGGAAACAATCAGCCCCAGCATTTT; CDR3: CASSMGTGGNNQPQHF
V: TRBV5-1; D: NA; J: TRBJ2-7; size: NA; DNA: TGCGCCAGCAGCGGTCAACAGGGTCGCCTCTACGAGCAGTACTTC; CDR3: CASSGQQGRLYEQYF
V: TRBV5-4; D: TRBD2; J: TRBJ2-2; size: NA; DNA: TGTGCCAGCAGCTTTTTGGGAGGGTACACCGGGGAGCTGTTTTTT; CDR3: CASSFLGGYTGELFF
V: TRBV2; D: NA; J: TRBJ2-2; size: NA; DNA: TGTGCCAGCAGTGTTAGAGACAGAAGCACCGGGGAGCTGTTTTTT; CDR3: CASSVRDRSTGELFF
V: TRBV14; D: NA; J: TRBJ2-2; size: NA; DNA: TGTGCCAGCAGCCAAGCCCCATACTACACCGGGGAGCTGTTTTTT; CDR3: CASSQAPYYTGELFF
V: TRBV7-9; D: NA; J: TRBJ2-7; size: NA; DNA: TGTGCCAGCAGCTTAGAAGGGCCAAGCACGTACGAGCAGTACTTC; CDR3: CASSLEGPSTYEQYF
V: TRBV28; D: TRBD1; J: TRBJ2-1; size: once; DNA: TGTGCCAGCAGTGGCCGGGACAGGGAATTCGGTGAGCAGTTCTTC; CDR3: CASSGRDREFGEQFF
V: TRBV5-1; D: TRBD1; J: TRBJ2-7; size: NA; DNA: TGCGCCAGCAGCCCGGACCGGGACAGGGGCTACGAGCAGTACTTC; CDR3: CASSPDRDRGYEQYF
V: TRBV9; D: NA; J: TRBJ2-3; size: NA; DNA: TGTGCCAGCAGCGGAGGGGGGGGCACAGATACGCAGTATTTT; CDR3: CASSGGGGTDTQYF
V: TRBV2; D: NA; J: TRBJ1-2; size: NA; DNA: TGTGCCAGCAGTGAAGACAGGTCGGATGGCTACACCTTC; CDR3: CASSEDRSDGYTF
V: TRBV5-5; D: NA; J: TRBJ2-2; size: NA; DNA: TGTGCCAGCAGCTTGTTTGGGCAGGGAAACACCGGGGAGCTGTTTTTT; CDR3: CASSLFGQGNTGELFF
V: TRBV6-4; D: NA; J: TRBJ2-2; size: NA; DNA: TGTGCCAGCAGGAAGGACTTTTACACCGGGGAGCTGTTTTTT; CDR3: CASRKDFYTGELFF
V: TRBV9; D: NA; J: TRBJ2-2; size: NA; DNA: TGTGCCAGCAGCGTTGCTCAGTACACCGGGGAGCTGTTTTTT; CDR3: CASSVAQYTGELFF
V: TRBV11-2; D: NA; J: TRBJ1-1; size: NA; DNA: TGTGCCAGCACCCTGTTCACTGAAGCTTTCTTT; CDR3: CASTLFTEAFF
V: TRBV9; D: NA; J: TRBJ2-1; size: NA; DNA: TGTGCCAGCACATCATTAGTGACTGTCAATGAGCAGTTCTTC; CDR3: CASTSLVTVNEQFF
V: TRBV3-1/TRBV3-2; D: NA; J: TRBJ1-2; size: NA; DNA: TGTGCCAGCAGCCAAGGGAGCCCCGGGGGGATCTATGGCTACACCTTC; CDR3: CASSQGSPGGIYGYTF
V: TRBV7-9; D: TRBD2; J: TRBJ2-3; size: NA; DNA: TGTGCCAGCAGCCCCCCTCTAGCGGGGGGCCGCACAGATACGCAGTATTTT; CDR3: CASSPPLAGGRTDTQYF
V: TRBV27; D: NA; J: TRBJ1-1; size: once; DNA: TGTGCCAGCAGCTCGGGACAACTGAACACTGAAGCTTTCTTT; CDR3: CASSSGQLNTEAFF
V: TRBV6-2/TRBV6-3; D: NA; J: TRBJ1-5; size: NA; DNA: TGTGCCAGCAGTTACTCCGGGGGGTACGAGCCCCAGCATTTT; CDR3: CASSYSGGYEPQHF
V: TRBV6-1; D: TRBD1; J: TRBJ1-2; size: few; DNA: TGTGCCAGCAGTGAACGGAGACAGGGGTCTGGTGGCTACACCTTC; CDR3: CASSERRQGSGGYTF
V: TRBV7-9; D: NA; J: TRBJ1-5; size: NA; DNA: TGTGCCAGCAGCTTAGAGGGCAGGAGTCAGCCCCAGCATTTT; CDR3: CASSLEGRSQPQHF
V: TRBV4-1; D: NA; J: TRBJ1-5; size: few; DNA: TGCGCCAGCAGCCAAGGGTTTGGTAGCAATCAGCCCCAGCATTTT; CDR3: CASSQGFGSNQPQHF
V: TRBV18; D: NA; J: TRBJ2-3; size: NA; DNA: TGTGCCAGCTCACCTCCCAGGGGAACAGATACGCAGTATTTT; CDR3: CASSPPRGTDTQYF
V: TRBV6-5; D: NA; J: TRBJ2-1; size: once; DNA: TGTGCCAGCAGTATGTACAAAAACAATGAGCAGTTCTTC; CDR3: CASSMYKNNEQFF
V: TRBV6-2/TRBV6-3; D: NA; J: TRBJ2-3; size: NA; DNA: TGTGCCAGCAGTTACGGGGGCCCCAATGGATATTCTGCAGATACGCAGTATTTT; CDR3: CASSYGGPNGYSADTQYF
V: TRBV28; D: NA; J: TRBJ2-7; size: NA; DNA: TGTGCCAGCAGCCCTCCGGAGGGCCGGGGCGAGCAGTACTTC; CDR3: CASSPPEGRGEQYF
V: TRBV7-9; D: NA; J: TRBJ1-4; size: NA; DNA: TGTGCCAGCAGCGTTCAGGGTACTAATGAAAAACTGTTTTTT; CDR3: CASSVQGTNEKLFF
V: TRBV21-1; D: NA; J: TRBJ1-1; size: NA; DNA: TGTGCCAGCAGCAAAGCGCGCACCCCGGGACAGGGGATCGGGGACACTGAAGCTTTCTTT; CDR3: CASSKARTPGQGIGDTEAFF
V: TRBV5-1; D: NA; J: TRBJ2-2; size: NA; DNA: TGCGCCAGCAGCGCCAGGGGGGACACCGGGGAGCTGTTTTTT; CDR3: CASSARGDTGELFF
V: TRBV2; D: NA; J: TRBJ2-6; size: NA; DNA: TGTGCCAGCACCTTAGGGGGGGCCAACGTCCTGACTTTC; CDR3: CASTLGGANVLTF
V: TRBV4-2; D: NA; J: TRBJ1-1; size: NA; DNA: TGTGCCAGCAGCCTTCGGGGGCTTGACACTGAAGCTTTCTTT; CDR3: CASSLRGLDTEAFF
V: TRBV5-1; D: NA; J: TRBJ1-1; size: NA; DNA: TGCGCCAGCAGCCCGGAGGGGGTATCGTACACTGAAGCTTTCTTT; CDR3: CASSPEGVSYTEAFF
V: TRBV28; D: NA; J: TRBJ2-7; size: NA; DNA: TGTGCCAGCAGTTTCGGACGTGCCTACGAGCAGTACTTC; CDR3: CASSFGRAYEQYF